Sequencing of this T cell receptor (beta chain) was carried out in a study of identical twins. Study observations and caveats: Weaker excess sharing between twins was seen in beta out-of-frame sequences.

With respect to this clonotype: Antigen: not known.

Trimming at V came to 8 bases and at J to 0 bases, leaving 14 bases not matched to a gene. The germline V gene has CDR1 LGHDT and CDR2 YNNKEL (reference sequence). CDR3 length equals 19 residues. A universal primer site was created by template switching, with the cDNA bearing unique molecular identifiers. Via MiXCR, TCRdb re-called the 5' RACE reads, giving one row per CDR3 protein. The repertoire holds roughly 250,000 distinct CDR3 sequences, roughly 7% seen once, with under 4% in the top ten. These same data were also listed under a study on yellow fever vaccine responses in identical twins.

The sequenced material came from memory (CD45RO+) T cells sorted from blood. This TCR came from a woman between 18 and 29 years old in good health. The chain combines TRBV3-1 with TRBJ2-7, with 15 bases matching TRBD2. Written as DNA, the CDR3 is TGTGCCAGCTGTTTCCTCGGGACTAGCGGGAGGAGGGGCTCCTACGAGCAGTACTTC. This sequence encodes CASCFLGTSGRRGSYEQYF.